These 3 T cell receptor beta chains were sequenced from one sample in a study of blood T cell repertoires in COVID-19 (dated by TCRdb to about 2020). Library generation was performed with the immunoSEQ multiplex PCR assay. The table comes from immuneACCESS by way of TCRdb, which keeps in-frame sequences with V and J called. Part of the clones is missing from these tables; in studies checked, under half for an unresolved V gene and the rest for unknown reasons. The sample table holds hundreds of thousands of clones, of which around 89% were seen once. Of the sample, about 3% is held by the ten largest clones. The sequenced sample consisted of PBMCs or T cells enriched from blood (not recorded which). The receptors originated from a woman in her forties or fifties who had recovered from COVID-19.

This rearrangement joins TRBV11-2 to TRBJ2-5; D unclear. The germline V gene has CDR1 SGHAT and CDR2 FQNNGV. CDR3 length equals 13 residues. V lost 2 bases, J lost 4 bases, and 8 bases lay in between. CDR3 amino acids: CASSLFTTETQYF. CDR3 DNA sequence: TGTGCCAGCAGCTTATTTACAACAGAGACCCAGTACTTC.

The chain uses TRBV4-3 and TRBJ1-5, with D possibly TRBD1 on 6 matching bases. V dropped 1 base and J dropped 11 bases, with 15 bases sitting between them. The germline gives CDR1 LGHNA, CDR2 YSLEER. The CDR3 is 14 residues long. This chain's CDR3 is CASSQGRDTSTQHF. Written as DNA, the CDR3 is TGCGCCAGCAGCCAAGGTCGGGACACCAGTACCCAGCATTTT.

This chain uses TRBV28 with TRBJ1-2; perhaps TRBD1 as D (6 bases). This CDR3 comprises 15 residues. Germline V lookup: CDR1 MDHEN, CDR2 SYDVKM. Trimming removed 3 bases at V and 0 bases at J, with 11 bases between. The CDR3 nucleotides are TGTGCCAGCAGTTTCCAGGGGTCCCCTAACTATGGCTACACCTTC. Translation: CASSFQGSPNYGYTF.